The 10 T cell receptor beta chains below were found in one sample sequenced in a study of T cell repertoires in cytomegalovirus infection. TCRdb reprocessed the reads via MiXCR and lists one record per CDR3 protein. Altogether approximately 750,000 distinct CDR3 sequences are present, 35% to 40% being singletons, with the ten largest covering 2.5% to 3.5%. Sequencing was performed on PBMCs. The receptors shown here come from a human donor in good health (CMV status not recorded). Some clones in this sample may be carry-over from other donors' samples.

This clonotype was seen once. The chain links TRBV20-1 to TRBJ2-1; TRBD2 matches at 12 bases. V lost 1 base and J lost 8; bases outside the gene matches: 6. From germline, CDR1 is DFQATT and CDR2 SNEGSKA (reference sequence). The CDR3 length is 15 residues. The CDR3 nucleotides read TGCAGTGCTAGAGCGACTAGCGGGAGAAATTATGAGCAGTTCTTC. This codes for CSARATSGRNYEQFF.

As concerns this clonotype: One base away lies a much larger clone, so this may be a sequencing read error. The CDR3 spells CASSPVLLRSPDTQYF. The CDR3 DNA reads TGTGCCAGCAGCCCAGTACTGTTGAGAAGCCCAGATACGCAGTATTTT. The chain recombines TRBV7-8 with TRBJ2-3; the D is unclear. Germline CDR1 is SGHVS and CDR2 is FQNEAQ. V lost 5 bases and J lost 4, with 19 bases in between. This CDR3 spans 16 amino acids.

The V gene is TRBV7-9, the J gene TRBJ1-6; no definite D call. Germline V gene sequence: CDR1 SEHNR, CDR2 FQNEAQ (reference sequence). The CDR3 runs 14 residues. V was cut by 8 bases and J by 6 bases, with 14 bases left in between. The CDR3: CASGQRFSNSPLHF. The CDR3, as DNA: TGTGCCAGCGGGCAGCGATTCAGTAATTCACCCCTCCACTTT.

The chain carries TRBV7-9 and TRBJ1-1; no definite D call. From germline, CDR1 is SEHNR and CDR2 FQNEAQ (reference sequence). The CDR3 spans 13 residues. Trimming took off 2 bases at V and 6 bases at J, with 10 bases between the two ends. In DNA, the CDR3 is TGTGCCAGCAGCTTATATCGTGACCCTGAAGCTTTCTTT. It is translated as CASSLYRDPEAFF.

With regard to this clonotype: Its ends do not fully match the called genes, so a read error is possible. The V and J genes are TRBV9 and TRBJ1-5; D unresolved. CDR1 SGDLS and CDR2 YYNGEE come from the germline V gene. The CDR3 covers 15 residues. The CDR3 coding sequence is TGTGCCAACAGCGTAGAGGGAGAAAGTTGGGAGCCCCAGCATTTT. It codes for CANSVEGESWEPQHF.

V gene TRBV12-3 or TRBV12-4 combines with J gene TRBJ1-5; D is possibly TRBD1 (6 bases). There are 15 residues in the CDR3. V lost 1 base to trimming and J lost 11 bases, with 18 bases between them. The CDR3 is CASSLEGQWRGTQHF. CDR3 sequence (DNA): TGTGCCAGCAGTTTAGAGGGACAATGGCGGGGGACCCAGCATTTT.

The chain has TRBV6-1 and TRBJ2-7; TRBD1 matches 11 bases. After removal of 6 bases from V and 4 bases from J, the junction contained 8 bases not matched to a gene. Germline V CDR1 and CDR2: MNHNS, SASEGT. This CDR3 has 15 residues. The CDR3 DNA follows: TGTGCCAGCAGCGTACTCGGACAGGGGGCATACGAGCAGTACTTC. As protein: CASSVLGQGAYEQYF.

This chain uses TRBV7-3 with TRBJ2-7; TRBD1 aligns across 7 bases. There are 16 residues in the CDR3. Germline-derived CDR1 and CDR2 are SGHTA and FQGTGA. J lost 3 bases, V lost 5 bases, and 13 bases had no gene match. This CDR3 is CASSPQAGTADYEQYF. CDR3 bases: TGTGCCAGCAGCCCCCAGGCCGGGACAGCCGACTACGAGCAGTACTTC.

This clonotype has more than one count but fewer than ten. The chain uses TRBV4-1 and TRBJ2-1; the D gene is possibly TRBD1 (6 bases). The ends were cut back, 1 base at V and 9 bases at J, with 10 bases in the middle. CDR1 and CDR2 from the germline V gene are MGHRA and YSYEKL. The CDR3 length is 13 residues. CDR3 residues: CASSQAGVGEQFF. DNA of the CDR3: TGCGCCAGCAGCCAAGCAGGGGTCGGTGAGCAGTTCTTC.

This rearrangement joins TRBV19 to TRBJ2-1; TRBD2 matches at 7 bases. The CDR3 length is 16 residues. Per germline, CDR1 LNHDA and CDR2 SQIVND (reference sequence). The trim removed 5 bases at V and 6 bases at J, leaving 13 bases unmatched. CDR3 in amino acids: CASSPWLIAGGNEQFF. The CDR3 nucleotides are TGTGCCAGTAGTCCCTGGCTAATAGCGGGTGGCAATGAGCAGTTCTTC. The entire variable domain, with the rest obtained from reference TRBV19 and TRBJ2-1, is as follows: DGGITQSPKYLFRKEGQNVTLSCEQNLNHDAMYWYRQDPGQGLRLIYYSQIVNDFQKGDIAEGYSVSREKKESFPLTVTSAQKNPTAFYLCASSPWLIAGGNEQFFGPGTRLTVL.